What follows are 20 T cell receptor beta chains derived from one specimen sequenced in a study of spatial heterogeneity in lung cancer. TCRdb reprocessed the 5' RACE reads with MiXCR, giving one entry per CDR3 protein. This sample has tens of thousands of distinct CDR3 sequences, with approximately 12% found just once. Time point of the sample: sample taken at primary tumor resection. The study sequenced unsorted whole RNA from tumor, nontumor lung or frozen PBMC. This material consisted of PBMCs, taken at surgery. The origin of the receptors is a male donor with early-stage non-small cell lung cancer.

The chain employs TRBV29-1 and TRBJ1-5; D remains unclear. V lost 5 bases and J lost 3, with 8 bases in between. Germline CDR1 SQVTM, CDR2 ANQGSEA. The CDR3 covers 12 residues. For the CDR3, the DNA is TGCAGCGTTACTATAAACAATCAGCCCCAGCATTTT. It translates to CSVTINNQPQHF.

The sample holds many counts of this clonotype. This chain joins TRBV18 and TRBJ2-5; D remains ambiguous. V lost 1 base and J lost 5, with 11 bases in between. This CDR3 is 14 amino acids long. In germline, CDR1 is KGHSH, CDR2 LQKENI. This chain's CDR3 is CASSPQGLHETQYF. In nucleotides, the CDR3 is TGTGCCAGCTCACCACAGGGTCTACATGAGACCCAGTACTTC.

This clonotype occurred a few times. The rearrangement links TRBV4-2 to TRBJ2-1, with D perhaps TRBD2 (6 bases). CDR1 and CDR2 (germline): LGHNA, YNFKEQ. CDR3 length: 14 amino acids. The V end was cut by 4 bases, the J end by 2 bases, with 9 bases between. DNA for the CDR3: TGTGCCAGCAGCCTCGGGACTCCCTACAATGAGCAGTTCTTC. This codes for CASSLGTPYNEQFF.

This clonotype was picked up many times. V is TRBV5-1 and J is TRBJ1-2; possible D gene TRBD1, 6 bases. The germline gives CDR1 SGHRS, CDR2 YFSETQ. The CDR3 length is 14 residues. The V end was cut by 4 bases, the J end by 2 bases, with 12 bases between. The CDR3 sequence is CASSRGQNNYGYTF. The CDR3 DNA sequence: TGCGCCAGCAGCCGTGGACAGAACAACTATGGCTACACCTTC. The variable domain in full, completed from reference TRBV5-1 and TRBJ1-2, reads KAGVTQTPRYLIKTRGQQVTLSCSPISGHRSVSWYQQTPGQGLQFLFEYFSETQRNKGNFPGRFSGRQFSNSRSEMNVSTLELGDSALYLCASSRGQNNYGYTFGSGTRLTVV.

This chain connects TRBV5-1 to TRBJ2-2, with 7 bases lining up with TRBD1. CDR1 SGHRS and CDR2 YFSETQ come from the germline V gene. Trimming at V came to 1 base and at J to 4 bases, leaving 4 bases not matched to a gene. The CDR3 has 15 amino acids. CDR3 region: CASSLTGVGTGELFF. DNA for the CDR3: TGCGCCAGCAGCTTGACAGGGGTCGGCACCGGGGAGCTGTTTTTT.

The chain recombines TRBV29-1 with TRBJ1-1; D perhaps matches TRBD1 (5 bases). The CDR3 is made up of 11 amino acids. CDR1 is SQVTM and CDR2 is ANQGSEA in the germline V gene. The ends were cut back, 4 bases at V and 5 bases at J, with 8 bases in the middle. The CDR3 DNA follows: TGCAGCGTTGCTAAGGGGACTGAAGCTTTCTTT. This codes for CSVAKGTEAFF.

This chain uses TRBV19 with TRBJ2-5; D unresolved. The CDR3 loop spans 13 amino acids. Germline CDR1 LNHDA, CDR2 SQIVND (reference sequence). Trimming cost V 3 bases and J 4 bases, with 9 bases left between them. The CDR3 DNA reads as TGTGCCAGTAGTATCCAGGAACGAGAGACCCAGTACTTC. It codes for CASSIQERETQYF.

There are a few counts of this clonotype. The chain is built from TRBV7-2 and TRBJ2-3, with D maybe TRBD2 (5 bases). Germline assignment: CDR1 SGHTA and CDR2 FQGNSA. Trimming pared 5 bases from V and 10 bases from J, leaving 16 bases between. CDR3 length: 13 residues. DNA of the CDR3: TGTGCCAGCAGCGCCGGACTCGTTGAGGCGCAGTATTTT. It codes for CASSAGLVEAQYF.

The chain recombines TRBV7-9 with TRBJ2-5; no definite D call. The CDR3 is 14 residues long. Germline CDR1 SEHNR, CDR2 FQNEAQ (reference sequence). V lost 2 bases to trimming and J lost 2 bases, with 9 bases between them. This CDR3 is CASSLQAHQETQYF. The CDR3 DNA reads as TGTGCCAGCAGCTTACAGGCCCATCAAGAGACCCAGTACTTC.

This clonotype was observed many times. This chain connects TRBV7-9 to TRBJ1-6, with D possibly matching TRBD1 (6 bases). V lost 5 bases, J lost 3 bases, and 14 bases lay in between. CDR1 and CDR2 from the germline V gene are SEHNR and FQNEAQ (reference sequence). CDR3 length: 16 amino acids. CDR3 loop: CASSRGHLIYNSPLHF. The CDR3 coding sequence is TGTGCCAGCAGCCGGGGACACCTTATCTATAATTCACCCCTCCACTTT.

In its sample, this clonotype was seen a few times. The CDR3 DNA is TGTGCCAGCAGCCTTCCCGGGACAGGGGTAACTGAAGCTTTCTTT. It specifies CASSLPGTGVTEAFF. The rearrangement uses TRBV7-9 and TRBJ1-1, with 10 bases aligning to TRBD1. V was pared by 5 bases and J by 5 bases, with 8 bases of the junction left unmatched. The CDR3 extends over 15 amino acids. The germline CDR1 and CDR2 sequences are SEHNR and FQNEAQ (reference sequence).

The genes are TRBV5-1 and TRBJ1-1, with 9 bases lining up with TRBD1. The CDR3 has 16 residues. Trimming at V came to 4 bases and at J to 4 bases, leaving 11 bases not matched to a gene. Germline V CDR1 and CDR2: SGHRS, YFSETQ. CDR3 amino acids: CASSSAGTGSFTEAFF. In DNA form, the CDR3 reads TGCGCCAGCAGCAGTGCCGGGACAGGGAGTTTCACTGAAGCTTTCTTT.

This rearrangement joins TRBV29-1 to TRBJ2-3; 9 bases agree with TRBD1. CDR1 SQVTM and CDR2 ANQGSEA come from the germline V gene. The CDR3 contains 16 residues. The V gene end was trimmed by 7 bases and the J gene end by 3 bases; junction bases not matched to a gene: 14. The CDR3 DNA follows: TGCAGCGGGGGGCCCGGGGACAGGGATAAAACAGATACGCAGTATTTT. Translating it yields CSGGPGDRDKTDTQYF.

This clonotype has a handful of counts. The V gene is TRBV5-4, the J gene TRBJ2-2; a possible D gene is TRBD2 (6 bases). This CDR3 is built from 15 residues. The germline V gene encodes CDR1 SGHNT and CDR2 YYREEE (reference sequence). V was trimmed by 4 bases and J by 1 base, leaving 11 bases between them. CDR3 DNA: TGTGCCAGCAGCCTCCGGGACTGGAACACCGGGGAGCTGTTTTTT. Translated, it gives CASSLRDWNTGELFF.

Ten or more counts support this clonotype. The CDR3 here is CAWSLGQEHNEQFF. CDR3 DNA sequence: TGTGCCTGGAGTTTGGGACAGGAACACAATGAGCAGTTCTTC. The chain carries TRBV30 and TRBJ2-1; 8 bases are a match to TRBD1. The germline V gene has CDR1 GTSNPN and CDR2 SVGIG (reference sequence). J was trimmed by 5 bases and V by 2 bases; bases with no gene match: 5. This CDR3 is built from 14 residues.

This clonotype was observed a few times. The chain is built from TRBV5-5 and TRBJ2-2, with D possibly TRBD2 on 6 matching bases. The CDR3 sequence is 15 residues long. V was pared by 4 bases and J by 4 bases, with 14 bases between. Germline V gives CDR1 SGHKS, CDR2 YYEKEE (reference sequence). CDR3 sequence reads: CASSPMGGSTGELFF. The CDR3 region has the DNA TGTGCCAGCAGCCCCATGGGGGGATCCACCGGGGAGCTGTTTTTT.

This clonotype was recorded a few times. The chain uses TRBV12-3 or TRBV12-4 and TRBJ2-3; 7 nucleotides agree with TRBD2. This CDR3 has 15 amino acids. V trimming: 4 bases; J trimming: 1 base; junction bases outside the gene matches: 5. The CDR3, as DNA: TGTGCCAGCAGTTCCCGACTAGCTCGCACAGATACGCAGTATTTT. Amino acids: CASSSRLARTDTQYF.

The gene calls are TRBV29-1 and TRBJ2-3; D is uncertain. V was trimmed by 8 bases and J by 0 bases, leaving 12 bases between them. Per the germline V gene, CDR1 is SQVTM and CDR2 is ANQGSEA. This CDR3 comprises 13 residues. CDR3 sequence: CSHTFESTDTQYF. The DNA for the CDR3 is TGCAGCCATACCTTCGAGAGCACAGATACGCAGTATTTT.

This clonotype has only a few counts. This chain uses TRBV5-1 with TRBJ2-5; no definite D call. The germline V gene encodes CDR1 SGHRS and CDR2 YFSETQ. The V end was cut by 4 bases, the J end by 3 bases, with 4 bases between. CDR3 size: 11 residues. CDR3 DNA sequence: TGCGCCAGCAGCACGGAAGAGACCCAGTACTTC. As protein: CASSTEETQYF.

CDR3: CASSSGTGPDTQYF. CDR3 nucleotides: TGCGCCAGCAGCTCCGGGACAGGACCAGATACGCAGTATTTT. This chain uses TRBV10-1 with TRBJ2-3; 8 bases align to TRBD1. Trimming at V came to 6 bases and at J to 4 bases, leaving 6 bases not matched to a gene. The CDR3 sequence is 14 residues long. CDR1 is WNHNN and CDR2 is SYGVQD in the germline V gene (reference sequence).